The clone carrying this T cell receptor (beta chain) was found many times. Its antigen is as yet unknown. Both iRepertoire HTBI primers and Arm-PCR of CDR3 regions were used to build the TCR beta libraries. TCRdb itself ran the multiplex PCR reads through MiXCR, one entry per CDR3 protein. The sample has about 220,000 distinct CDR3 sequences, 15% to 20% seen once; the top ten hold approximately 20%. Indicated time point: newly diagnosed GD, antithyroid drugs for less than 3 months. Following extraction of RNA from PBMCs, that RNA was used to make the TCR library. The data are from a study of regulatory T cells in long-lasting Graves disease. This CDR3 is 14 amino acids long. CDR1 and CDR2 from the germline V gene are DFQATT and SNEGSKA (reference sequence). V lost 2 bases and J 8 bases, leaving 16 bases between the germline ends. Findings and caveats of the study: Possibly, accuracy suffered from the small sample size. When disease was persistent, TRBV28, TRBJ1-2 and TRBJ2-5 were the favored segments. Sharing of public clonotypes was greater in persistent patients (2,741) than in new patients (about 970).

Specimen: peripheral blood mononuclear cells (PBMCs), collected at new diagnosis, from a patient treated with antithyroid drugs. V and J are TRBV20-1 and TRBJ2-1, with D hard to call. This clonotype was sampled from a female donor with Graves disease. The CDR3 DNA reads as TGCAGTGCTAGAAACGATTATAGCCCCGATGAGCAGTTCTTC. Its translation is CSARNDYSPDEQFF.